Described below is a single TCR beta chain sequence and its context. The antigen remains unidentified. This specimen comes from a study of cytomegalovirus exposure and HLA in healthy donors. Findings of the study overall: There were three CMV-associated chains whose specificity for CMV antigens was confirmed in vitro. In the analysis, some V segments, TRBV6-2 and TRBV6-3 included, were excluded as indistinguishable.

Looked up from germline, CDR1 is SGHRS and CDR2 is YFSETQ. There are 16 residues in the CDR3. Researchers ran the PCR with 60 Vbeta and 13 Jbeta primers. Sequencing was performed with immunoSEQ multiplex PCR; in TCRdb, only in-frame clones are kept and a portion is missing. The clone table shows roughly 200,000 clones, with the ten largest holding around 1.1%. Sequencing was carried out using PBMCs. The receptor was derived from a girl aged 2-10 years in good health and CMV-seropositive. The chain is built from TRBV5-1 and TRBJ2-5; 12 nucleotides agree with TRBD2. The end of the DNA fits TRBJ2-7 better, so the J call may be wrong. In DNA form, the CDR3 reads TGCGCCAGCAGCATAGACGGACTAGCGGGGTCCTACGAGCAGTACTTC. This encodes CASSIDGLAGSYEQYF.